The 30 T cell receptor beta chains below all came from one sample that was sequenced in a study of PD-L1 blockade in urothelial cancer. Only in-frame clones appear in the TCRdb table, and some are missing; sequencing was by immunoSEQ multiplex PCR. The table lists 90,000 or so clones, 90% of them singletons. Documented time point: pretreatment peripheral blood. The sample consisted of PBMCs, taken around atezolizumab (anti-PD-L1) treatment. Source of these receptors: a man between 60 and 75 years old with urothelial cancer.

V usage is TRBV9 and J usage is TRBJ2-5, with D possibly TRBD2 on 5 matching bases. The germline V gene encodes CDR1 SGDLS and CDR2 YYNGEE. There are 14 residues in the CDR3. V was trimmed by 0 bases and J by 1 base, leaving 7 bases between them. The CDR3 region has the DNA TGTGCCAGCAGCGTAGACCGGGGCCAAGAGACCCAGTACTTC. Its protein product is CASSVDRGQETQYF.

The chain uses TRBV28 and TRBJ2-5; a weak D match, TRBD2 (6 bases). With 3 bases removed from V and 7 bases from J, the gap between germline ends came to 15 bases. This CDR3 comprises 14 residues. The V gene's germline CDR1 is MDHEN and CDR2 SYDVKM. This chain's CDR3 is CASSFPDLGGTQYF. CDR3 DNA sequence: TGTGCCAGCAGTTTCCCTGACCTGGGGGGGACCCAGTACTTC. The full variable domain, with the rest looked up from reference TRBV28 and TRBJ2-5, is DVKVTQSSRYLVKRTGEKVFLECVQDMDHENMFWYRQDPGLGLRLIYFSYDVKMKEKGDIPEGYSVSREKKERFSLILESASTNQTSMYLCASSFPDLGGTQYFGPGTRLLVL.

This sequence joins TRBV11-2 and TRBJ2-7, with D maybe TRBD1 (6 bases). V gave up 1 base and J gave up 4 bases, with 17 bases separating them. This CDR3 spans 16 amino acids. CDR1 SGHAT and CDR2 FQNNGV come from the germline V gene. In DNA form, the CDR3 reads TGTGCCAGCAGCTTAGTGGGACAAACACTGAGATACGAGCAGTACTTC. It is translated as CASSLVGQTLRYEQYF.

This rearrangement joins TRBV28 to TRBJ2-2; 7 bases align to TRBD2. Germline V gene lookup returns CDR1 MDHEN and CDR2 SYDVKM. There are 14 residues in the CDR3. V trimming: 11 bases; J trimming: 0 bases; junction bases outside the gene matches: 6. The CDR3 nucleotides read TGTGCCGCTCGAGCGGGATCGAACACCGGGGAGCTGTTTTTT. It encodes CAARAGSNTGELFF.

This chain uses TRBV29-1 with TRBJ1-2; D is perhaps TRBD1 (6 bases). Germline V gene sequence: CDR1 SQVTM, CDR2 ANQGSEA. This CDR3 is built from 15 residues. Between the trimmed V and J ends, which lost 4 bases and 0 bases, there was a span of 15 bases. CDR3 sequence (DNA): TGCAGCGTTGGCGGGGGCCCCAGCCCTAACTATGGCTACACCTTC. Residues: CSVGGGPSPNYGYTF.

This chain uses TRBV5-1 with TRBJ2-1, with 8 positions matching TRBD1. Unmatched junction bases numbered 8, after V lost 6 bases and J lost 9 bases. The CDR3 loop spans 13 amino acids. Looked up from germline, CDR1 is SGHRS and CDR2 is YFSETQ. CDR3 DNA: TGCGCCAGCAACCGGGACAGGTTAGCTGAGCAGTTCTTC. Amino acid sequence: CASNRDRLAEQFF. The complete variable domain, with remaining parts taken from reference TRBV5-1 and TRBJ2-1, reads KAGVTQTPRYLIKTRGQQVTLSCSPISGHRSVSWYQQTPGQGLQFLFEYFSETQRNKGNFPGRFSGRQFSNSRSEMNVSTLELGDSALYLCASNRDRLAEQFFGPGTRLTVL.

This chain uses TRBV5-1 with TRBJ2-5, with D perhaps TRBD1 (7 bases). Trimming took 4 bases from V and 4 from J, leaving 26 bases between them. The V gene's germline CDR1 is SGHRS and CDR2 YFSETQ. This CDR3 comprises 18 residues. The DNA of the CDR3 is TGCGCCAGCAGCCTCTACTACTCTCGACAGGGAGGTCCAGAGACCCAGTACTTC. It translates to CASSLYYSRQGGPETQYF.

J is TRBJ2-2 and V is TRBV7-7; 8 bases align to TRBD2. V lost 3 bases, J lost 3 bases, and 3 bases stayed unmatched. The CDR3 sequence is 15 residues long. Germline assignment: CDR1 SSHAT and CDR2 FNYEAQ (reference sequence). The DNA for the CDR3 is TGTGCCAGCAGCTTGGGGCGGGGGGACACCGGGGAGCTGTTTTTT. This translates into CASSLGRGDTGELFF.

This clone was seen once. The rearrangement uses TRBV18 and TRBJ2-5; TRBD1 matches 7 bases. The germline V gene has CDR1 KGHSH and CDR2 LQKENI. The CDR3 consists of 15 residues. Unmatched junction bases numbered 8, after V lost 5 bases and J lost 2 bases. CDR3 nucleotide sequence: TGTGCCAGCTCAAAGGGACAGCCGATACAAGAGACCCAGTACTTC. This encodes CASSKGQPIQETQYF.

The DNA of the CDR3 is TGTGCCAGCAGCGGCATGGGGACAGGGGACACCGGGGAGCTGTTTTTT. Translation: CASSGMGTGDTGELFF. J is TRBJ2-2 and V is TRBV7-9; TRBD1 agrees at 10 bases. CDR1 SEHNR and CDR2 FQNEAQ come from the germline V gene (reference sequence). J gave up 3 bases and V 5 bases, and 6 bases lay outside the gene matches. CDR3 length: 16 residues.

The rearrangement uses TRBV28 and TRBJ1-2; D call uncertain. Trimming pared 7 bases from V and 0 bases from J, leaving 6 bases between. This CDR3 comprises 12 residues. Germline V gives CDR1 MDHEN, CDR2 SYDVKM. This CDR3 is CASNTANYGYTF. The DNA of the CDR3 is TGTGCCAGCAATACAGCTAACTATGGCTACACCTTC.

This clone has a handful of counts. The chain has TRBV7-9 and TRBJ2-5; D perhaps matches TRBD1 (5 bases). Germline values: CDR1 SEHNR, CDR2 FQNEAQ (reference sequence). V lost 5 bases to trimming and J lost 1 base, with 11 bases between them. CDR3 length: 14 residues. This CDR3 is CASSRDSLQETQYF. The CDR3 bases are TGTGCCAGCAGCCGCGACAGCCTCCAAGAGACCCAGTACTTC. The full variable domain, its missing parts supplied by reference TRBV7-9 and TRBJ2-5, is DTGVSQNPRHKITKRGQNVTFRCDPISEHNRLYWYRQTLGQGPEFLTYFQNEAQLEKSRLLSDRFSAERPKGSFSTLEIQRTEQGDSAMYLCASSRDSLQETQYFGPGTRLLVL.

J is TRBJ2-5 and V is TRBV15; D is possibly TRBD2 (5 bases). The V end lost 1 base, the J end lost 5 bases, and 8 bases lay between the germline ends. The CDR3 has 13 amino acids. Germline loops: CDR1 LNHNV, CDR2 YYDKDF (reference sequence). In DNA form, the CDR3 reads TGTGCCACCAGCAGAGGAGGGTACGAGACCCAGTACTTC. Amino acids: CATSRGGYETQYF.

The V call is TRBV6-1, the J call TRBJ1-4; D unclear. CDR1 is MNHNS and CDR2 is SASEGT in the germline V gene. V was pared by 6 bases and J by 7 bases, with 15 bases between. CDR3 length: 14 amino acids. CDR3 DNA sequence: TGTGCCAGCAGACTTCCTACTAGTGGTGAAAAACTGTTTTTT. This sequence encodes CASRLPTSGEKLFF.

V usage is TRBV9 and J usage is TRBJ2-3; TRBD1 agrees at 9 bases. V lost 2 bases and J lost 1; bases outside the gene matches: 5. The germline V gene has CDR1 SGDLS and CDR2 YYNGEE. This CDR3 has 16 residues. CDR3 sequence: CASSVGQGTRTDTQYF. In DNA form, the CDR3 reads TGTGCCAGCAGCGTGGGACAGGGAACTCGCACAGATACGCAGTATTTT.

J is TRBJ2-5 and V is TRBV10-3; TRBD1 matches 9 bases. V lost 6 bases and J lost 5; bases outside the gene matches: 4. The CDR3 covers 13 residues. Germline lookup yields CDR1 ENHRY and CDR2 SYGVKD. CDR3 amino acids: CAIRGQGEETQYF. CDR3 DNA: TGTGCCATCAGGGGACAGGGAGAGGAGACCCAGTACTTC.

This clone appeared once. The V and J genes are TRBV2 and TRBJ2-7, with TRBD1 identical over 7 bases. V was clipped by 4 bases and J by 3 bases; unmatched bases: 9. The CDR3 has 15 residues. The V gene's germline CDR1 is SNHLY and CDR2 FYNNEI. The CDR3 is CASSGGSRGFYEQYF. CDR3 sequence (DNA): TGTGCCAGCAGTGGGGGCTCCAGGGGGTTCTACGAGCAGTACTTC.

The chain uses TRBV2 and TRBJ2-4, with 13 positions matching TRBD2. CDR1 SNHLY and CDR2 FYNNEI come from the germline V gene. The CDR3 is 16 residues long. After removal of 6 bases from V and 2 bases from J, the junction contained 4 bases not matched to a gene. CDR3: CASRPTSGRTKNIQYF. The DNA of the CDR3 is TGTGCCAGCAGGCCGACTAGCGGGAGGACCAAAAACATTCAGTACTTC.

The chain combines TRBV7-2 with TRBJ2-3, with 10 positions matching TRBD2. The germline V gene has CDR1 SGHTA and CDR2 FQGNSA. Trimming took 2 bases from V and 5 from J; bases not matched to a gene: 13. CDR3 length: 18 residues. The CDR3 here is CASSLTISSGGVGDTQYF. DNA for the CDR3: TGTGCCAGCAGCTTAACTATCTCAAGCGGGGGGGTAGGAGATACGCAGTATTTT.

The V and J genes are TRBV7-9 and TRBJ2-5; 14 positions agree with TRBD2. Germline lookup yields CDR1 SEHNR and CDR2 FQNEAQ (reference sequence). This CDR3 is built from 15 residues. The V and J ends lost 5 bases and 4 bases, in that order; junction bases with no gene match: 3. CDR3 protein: CASSPGLAGAETQYF. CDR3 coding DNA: TGTGCCAGCAGCCCGGGACTAGCGGGAGCAGAGACCCAGTACTTC.

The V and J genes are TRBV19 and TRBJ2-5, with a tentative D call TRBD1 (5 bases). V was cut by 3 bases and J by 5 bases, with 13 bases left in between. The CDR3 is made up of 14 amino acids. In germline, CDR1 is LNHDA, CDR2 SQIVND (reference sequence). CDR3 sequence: CASSILRTPETQYF. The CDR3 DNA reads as TGTGCCAGTAGTATTTTAAGGACACCGGAGACCCAGTACTTC.

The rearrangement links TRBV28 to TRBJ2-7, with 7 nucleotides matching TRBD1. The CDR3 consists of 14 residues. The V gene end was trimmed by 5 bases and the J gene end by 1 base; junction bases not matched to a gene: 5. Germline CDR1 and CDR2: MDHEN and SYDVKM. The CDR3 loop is CASSGKTGSYEQYF. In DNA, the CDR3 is TGTGCCAGCAGTGGAAAGACAGGGTCCTACGAGCAGTACTTC. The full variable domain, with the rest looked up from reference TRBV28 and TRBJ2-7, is DVKVTQSSRYLVKRTGEKVFLECVQDMDHENMFWYRQDPGLGLRLIYFSYDVKMKEKGDIPEGYSVSREKKERFSLILESASTNQTSMYLCASSGKTGSYEQYFGPGTRLTVT.

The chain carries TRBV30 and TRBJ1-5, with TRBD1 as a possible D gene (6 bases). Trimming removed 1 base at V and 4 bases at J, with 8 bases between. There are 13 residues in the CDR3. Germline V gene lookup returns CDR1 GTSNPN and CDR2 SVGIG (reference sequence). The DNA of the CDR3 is TGTGCCTGGAGTGAACAGGGAAATCAGCCCCAGCATTTT. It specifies CAWSEQGNQPQHF. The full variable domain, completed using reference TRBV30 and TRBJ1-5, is SQTIHQWPATLVQPVGSPLSLECTVEGTSNPNLYWYRQAAGRGLQLLFYSVGIGQISSEVPQNLSASRPQDRQFILSSKKLLLSDSGFYLCAWSEQGNQPQHFGDGTRLSIL.

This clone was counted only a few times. The CDR3 spells CAISGTGDGYTF. CDR3 coding DNA: TGTGCCATCAGTGGGACAGGGGATGGCTACACCTTC. The rearrangement joins TRBV10-3 to TRBJ1-2, with 9 bases identical to TRBD1. The germline CDR1 and CDR2 sequences are ENHRY and SYGVKD. The junction had 0 bases not matched to a gene; V was cut back by 4 bases and J by 6 bases. The CDR3 sequence is 12 residues long.

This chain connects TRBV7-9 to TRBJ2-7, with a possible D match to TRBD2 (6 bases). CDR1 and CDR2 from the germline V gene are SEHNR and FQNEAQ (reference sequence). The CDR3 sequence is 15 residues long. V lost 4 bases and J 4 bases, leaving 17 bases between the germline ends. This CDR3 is CASSSNSPRDYEQYF. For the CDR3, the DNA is TGTGCCAGCAGCTCAAACAGTCCGCGGGATTACGAGCAGTACTTC. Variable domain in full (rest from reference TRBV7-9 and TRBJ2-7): DTGVSQNPRHKITKRGQNVTFRCDPISEHNRLYWYRQTLGQGPEFLTYFQNEAQLEKSRLLSDRFSAERPKGSFSTLEIQRTEQGDSAMYLCASSSNSPRDYEQYFGPGTRLTVT.

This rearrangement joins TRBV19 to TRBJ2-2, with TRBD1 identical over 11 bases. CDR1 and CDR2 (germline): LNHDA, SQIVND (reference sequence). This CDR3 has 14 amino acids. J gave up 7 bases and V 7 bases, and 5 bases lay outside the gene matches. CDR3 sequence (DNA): TGTGCCAGTACCCGGACAGGGGGCAGCGGGGAGCTGTTTTTT. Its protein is CASTRTGGSGELFF. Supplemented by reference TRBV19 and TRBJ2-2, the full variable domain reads DGGITQSPKYLFRKEGQNVTLSCEQNLNHDAMYWYRQDPGQGLRLIYYSQIVNDFQKGDIAEGYSVSREKKESFPLTVTSAQKNPTAFYLCASTRTGGSGELFFGEGSRLTVL.

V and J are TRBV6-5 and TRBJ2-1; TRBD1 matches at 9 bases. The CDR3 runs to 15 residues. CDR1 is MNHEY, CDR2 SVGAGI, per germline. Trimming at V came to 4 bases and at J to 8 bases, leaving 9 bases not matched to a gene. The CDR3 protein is CASSSPGQGFHEQFF. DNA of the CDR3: TGTGCCAGCAGTTCGCCGGGACAGGGATTCCATGAGCAGTTCTTC.

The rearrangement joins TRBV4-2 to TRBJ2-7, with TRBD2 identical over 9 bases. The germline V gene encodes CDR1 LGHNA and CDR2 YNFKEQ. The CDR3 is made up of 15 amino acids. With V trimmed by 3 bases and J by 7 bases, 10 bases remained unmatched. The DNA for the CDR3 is TGTGCCAGCAGCCAGCTGGCGGGAGGGCGTCATGAGCAGTACTTC. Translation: CASSQLAGGRHEQYF.

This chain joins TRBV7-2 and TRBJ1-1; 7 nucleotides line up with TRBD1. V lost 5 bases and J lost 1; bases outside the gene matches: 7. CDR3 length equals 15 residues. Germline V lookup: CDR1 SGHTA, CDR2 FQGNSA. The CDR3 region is CASSPRGGPNTEAFF. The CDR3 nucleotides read TGTGCCAGCAGCCCCCGAGGGGGCCCGAACACTGAAGCTTTCTTT.

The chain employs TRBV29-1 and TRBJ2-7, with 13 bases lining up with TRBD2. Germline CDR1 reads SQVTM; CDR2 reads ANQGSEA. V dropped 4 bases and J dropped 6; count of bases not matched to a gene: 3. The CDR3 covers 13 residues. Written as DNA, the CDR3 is TGCAGCGTTGGGGGACTAGCGGGAAGCGAGCAGTACTTC. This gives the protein CSVGGLAGSEQYF.